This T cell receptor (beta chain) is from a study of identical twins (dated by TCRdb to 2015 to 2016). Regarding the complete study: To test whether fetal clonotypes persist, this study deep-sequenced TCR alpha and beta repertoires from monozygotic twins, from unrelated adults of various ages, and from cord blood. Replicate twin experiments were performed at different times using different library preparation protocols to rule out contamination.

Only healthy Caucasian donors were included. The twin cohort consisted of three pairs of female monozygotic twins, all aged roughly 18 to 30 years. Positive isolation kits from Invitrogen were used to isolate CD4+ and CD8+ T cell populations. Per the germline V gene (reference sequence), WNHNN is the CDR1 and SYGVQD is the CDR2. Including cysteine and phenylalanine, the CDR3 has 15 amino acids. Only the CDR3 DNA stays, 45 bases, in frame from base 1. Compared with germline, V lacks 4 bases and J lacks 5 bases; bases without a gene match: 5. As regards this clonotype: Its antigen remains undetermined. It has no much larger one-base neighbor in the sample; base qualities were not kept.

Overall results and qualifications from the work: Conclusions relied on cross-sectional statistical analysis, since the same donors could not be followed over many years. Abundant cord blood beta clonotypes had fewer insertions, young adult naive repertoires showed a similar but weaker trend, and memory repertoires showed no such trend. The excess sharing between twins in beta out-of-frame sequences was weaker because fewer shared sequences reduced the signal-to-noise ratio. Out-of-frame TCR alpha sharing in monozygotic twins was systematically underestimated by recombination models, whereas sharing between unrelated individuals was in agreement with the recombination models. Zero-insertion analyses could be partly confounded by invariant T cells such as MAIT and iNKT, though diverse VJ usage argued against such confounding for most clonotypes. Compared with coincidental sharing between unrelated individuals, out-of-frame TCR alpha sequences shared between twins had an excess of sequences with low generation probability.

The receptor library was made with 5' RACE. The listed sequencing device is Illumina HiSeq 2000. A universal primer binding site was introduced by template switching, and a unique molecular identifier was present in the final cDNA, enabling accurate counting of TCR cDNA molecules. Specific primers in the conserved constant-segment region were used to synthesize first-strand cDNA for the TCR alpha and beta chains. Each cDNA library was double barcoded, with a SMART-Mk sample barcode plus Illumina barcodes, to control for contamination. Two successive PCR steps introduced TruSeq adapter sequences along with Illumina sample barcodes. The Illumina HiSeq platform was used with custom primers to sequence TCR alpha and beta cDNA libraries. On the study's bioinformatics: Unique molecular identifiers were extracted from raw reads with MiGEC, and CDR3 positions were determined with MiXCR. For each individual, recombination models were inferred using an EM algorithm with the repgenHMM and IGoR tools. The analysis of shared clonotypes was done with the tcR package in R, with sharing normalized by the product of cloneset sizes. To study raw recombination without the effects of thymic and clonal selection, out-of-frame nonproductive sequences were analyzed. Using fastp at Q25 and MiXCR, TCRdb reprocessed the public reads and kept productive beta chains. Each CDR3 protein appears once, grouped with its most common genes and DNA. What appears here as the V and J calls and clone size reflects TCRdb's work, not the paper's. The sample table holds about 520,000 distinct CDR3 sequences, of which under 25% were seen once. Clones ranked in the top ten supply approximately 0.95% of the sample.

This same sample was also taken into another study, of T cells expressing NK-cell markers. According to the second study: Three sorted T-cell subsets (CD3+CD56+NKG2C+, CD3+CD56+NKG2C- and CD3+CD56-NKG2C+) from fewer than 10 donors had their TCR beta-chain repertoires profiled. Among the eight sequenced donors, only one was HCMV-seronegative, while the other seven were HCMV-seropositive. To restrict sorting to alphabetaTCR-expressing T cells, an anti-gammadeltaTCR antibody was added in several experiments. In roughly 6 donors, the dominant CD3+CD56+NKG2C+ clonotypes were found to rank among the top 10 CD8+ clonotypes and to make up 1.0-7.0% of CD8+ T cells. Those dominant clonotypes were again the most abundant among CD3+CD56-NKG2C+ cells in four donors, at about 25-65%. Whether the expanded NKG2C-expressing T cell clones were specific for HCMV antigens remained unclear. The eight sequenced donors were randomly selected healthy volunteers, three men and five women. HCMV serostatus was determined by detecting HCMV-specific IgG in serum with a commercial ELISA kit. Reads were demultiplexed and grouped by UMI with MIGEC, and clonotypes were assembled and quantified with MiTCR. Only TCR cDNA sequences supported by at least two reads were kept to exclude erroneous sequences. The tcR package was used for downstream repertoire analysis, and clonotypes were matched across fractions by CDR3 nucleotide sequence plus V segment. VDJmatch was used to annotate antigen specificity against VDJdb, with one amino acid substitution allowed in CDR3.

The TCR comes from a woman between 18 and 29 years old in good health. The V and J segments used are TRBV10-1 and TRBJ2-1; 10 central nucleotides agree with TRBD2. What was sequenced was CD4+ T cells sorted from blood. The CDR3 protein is CASSVSGRDNNEQFF. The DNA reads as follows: TGCGCCAGCAGTGTGAGCGGGAGGGATAACAATGAGCAGTTCTTC.